This TCR beta chain came from a study of cytomegalovirus exposure and HLA in healthy donors (TCRdb year 2017). Looking at the study overall: An earlier analysis of 550 to 700 of the donors reported approximately 290 Gb of sequence data and some 100 million unique TCR beta sequences from about 179 million T cells. Both class I and class II loci were covered by HLA typing, at four-digit resolution. About 300 gigabases of sequencing data and around 80 million unique TCR sequences made up an early release that covered 500 to 650 HLA-typed donors. Donor age, sex, ethnicity and CMV serostatus were compiled together with the repertoire data. To predict cytomegalovirus infection status, the study combined high-throughput TCR immunosequencing, statistical association of individual TCRs with disease status, and machine learning. A later analysis re-examined previously published TCR beta repertoires from over 500 donors and added high-resolution HLA genotyping to investigate patterns of TCR occurrence. In addition to the first cohort of 500 to 850 subjects, a separate validation cohort of 120 different subjects was used. An earlier analysis of some 500 of the donors applied high-throughput TCR beta sequencing to assess whether each TCR beta V gene segment acted as functional or pseudogenic. Every discovery cohort repertoire had been produced on one sequencing platform. The later analysis used no new phenotypic data to find candidate immune exposures, relying instead on TCR beta sequences and their occurrence across donors. On average, 235,054 unique TCR beta nucleotide sequences were sequenced per donor among some 420 genotyped donors of the cohort, with roughly 18% of those sequences being non-productive. The study aimed to test whether signatures of past pathogen exposure could be identified by cataloging public T cell receptors. The study used immunosequencing to profile the T cell repertoires of under 700 subjects and linked those repertoires to cytomegalovirus serostatus. The genetic ancestry cluster associated with self-reported Caucasian donors included about 84% of the approximately 410 genotyped donors. A later genetic analysis used genome-wide SNP genotypes for about 65% of the 666 donors, treating that subset as a discovery cohort. Several DR-DQ haplotypes were handled as single units for association and clustering, since linkage in the cohort was strong. The number of typed donors differed by locus: about 620-640 for A, B, C, DRB1 and DQB1; approximately 520 for DQA1; over 600 for DPA1; and around 490 for DPB1. Broader findings and caveats from the paper: Compared with equally common non-associated chains, HLA-associated TCR beta chains in a later analysis were more clonally expanded and had lower generation probabilities. A further reported finding was that TCR beta sequences accurately predicted the HLA-A and HLA-B alleles for most subjects in the first cohort. Linkage disequilibrium might explain the correlated functional status among segregating V segments, but an unknown experimental factor could not be ruled out. The classifier was reported to diagnose cytomegalovirus status with high specificity and sensitivity in both the original and validation cohorts. The earlier analysis of approximately 540 of the donors excluded seventeen rarely observed V segments, including chromosome 9 orphons, because counts were too low. Assigning TCR associations to individual alleles was difficult when HLA alleles, especially DR and DQ, strongly co-occurred. A later analysis found that most CMV-associated TCR beta chains appeared HLA-restricted, with HLA associations seemingly driven largely by CMV exposure. A later analysis associated 16,951 TCR beta sequences with specific HLA alleles at a false discovery rate of 0.05. It was suggested by the authors that the approach could potentially be generalized to other disease states and immunological phenotypes. The cohort was sequenced for TCR beta chains only, and without alpha or paired-chain data the features that could be detected were limited. In a later analysis, several top co-occurrence clusters were reported to appear linked to parvovirus B19, influenza, CMV and Epstein-Barr virus. A later genetic analysis reported fewer N-insertions in productive TCRs among donors in an Asian-associated ancestry cluster than the roughly 620-donor mean. A total of about 150 TCR beta chains were listed by the study as associated with cytomegalovirus. In vitro tests confirmed that a few of the cytomegalovirus-associated TCR beta chains recognize cytomegalovirus antigens. Some IMGT-functional V segments, including TRBV6-2 and TRBV6-3, could not be distinguished by the 87-base-pair reads and were therefore excluded. A cluster of highly shared sequence variants was judged likely to be a technical artifact of the sequencing pipeline. In a later analysis, the rate of TCR association differed among HLA loci, with DRB1 alleles having the most associated TCRs and HLA-C alleles having the fewest. Most TCR sequences were seen in very few donors, while some public TCRs were found in many individuals. An earlier analysis of 450 to 750 of the donors showed that most TCR beta V segments appeared in productive rearrangements either about 87% or about 30% of the time, which broadly matched IMGT annotations. The presence/absence analyses assumed that sequencing depth was roughly uniform across donors, and that assumption may not be true. Immune exposure information for the cohort was limited to CMV serostatus. HLA typing was unavailable for some donors at each locus, so association tests used only the typed subset. A later genetic analysis associated a missense DCLRE1C variant with V-gene and J-gene trimming of TCR beta chains, and an independent cohort replicated the association.

As for this clone: Its antigen remains undetermined. No quality values exist for individual bases; no much larger clone is one base distant.

In total, around 600 healthy bone marrow donors made up the cohort. At the time of sampling, every cohort member was nominally healthy, though immune exposures that went unrecorded were likely present. The donor was CMV seronegative and was included in the group of approximately 350 seronegative cohort members. Every donor gave a peripheral blood sample, and the peripheral blood mononuclear cells from that sample were used for TCR beta sequencing. The Qiagen DNeasy Blood Extraction Kit was used to extract genomic DNA from the blood cell samples. The library relied on the immunoSEQ multiplex PCR assay. A mixture of 60 forward primers for TCR Vbeta segments and 13 reverse primers for TCR Jbeta segments was used in the multiplex PCR. A multiplex PCR assay on genomic DNA amplified the CDR3 region of rearranged TCR beta genes. The amplified TCR beta libraries were sequenced on the Illumina HiSeq System as 87-base-pair reads. The study's own analysis went as follows. A later analysis counted about 80 million unique TCR beta chains across the 550 to 800 repertoires, and around 9.9 million of these chains were shared by at least two donors. Raw reads were error-corrected and collapsed into unique sequences by a nearest-neighbor algorithm in which closely related sequences were merged to remove PCR and sequencing errors. To assign V, D and J gene segments, CDR3 sequences were aligned to IMGT reference sequences. For a sequence to be retained, at least a six-nucleotide match to both a V gene segment and a J gene segment was required. Rearrangements were classified as productive when the CDR3 lacked stop codons and remained in frame with V and J, and all other rearrangements were classified as non-productive. CDR3 was defined according to IMGT convention as the region running from the second conserved V-encoded cysteine to the conserved J-encoded phenylalanine. In an earlier analysis of around 640 of the donors, sequences lacking an unambiguous match to a single V gene segment were excluded. In an earlier analysis of around 590 of the donors, a V segment was called functional when productive rearrangements were above 56.7%, and segregating when the standard deviation between donors exceeded 5%. A statistical classification framework was built for diagnosing cytomegalovirus status from the catalog of TCR beta chain sequences. In a later analysis, V and J genes were assigned by comparing TCR nucleotide sequences against IMGT/GENE-DB human TR gene sequences. The TCRdist pipeline was used in a later analysis to assign CDR3 sequences and most-parsimonious VDJ recombination scenarios. In a later analysis, each TCR beta chain was defined by its CDR3 amino acid sequence together with its V-gene family, and reads without a unique V-gene family were excluded. A later analysis removed several hundred highly shared, low-generation-probability nucleotide sequences to deal with suspected cross-contamination and a sequencing artifact. In a later analysis, a clonal expansion index was calculated for each public chain from normalized within-repertoire ranks of inferred template counts. In a later analysis, generation probabilities were computed with a VDJ recombination model fitted to out-of-frame rearrangements, and the resulting probabilities were checked against IGoR. Hypergeometric tests were used in a later analysis to score TCR-TCR, TCR-HLA and TCR-CMV co-occurrence, with a repertoire-size bias correction applied to the TCR pairs. To estimate false discovery rates, a later analysis permuted the HLA or CMV assignments 20 times. A later analysis grouped co-occurring TCRs with DBSCAN, adding TCRdist sequence similarity when clustering within HLA-allele-positive subsets. Repertoires with fewer than 30,000 or more than 120,000 public chains were left out of co-occurrence clustering, as were four to six repertoires with anomalous nucleotide sharing. What TCRdb holds here is the immuneACCESS table cut down to in-frame rearrangements. Part of the clones is not present; checked against another copy, under half of the missing clones reflect an unresolved V gene, and the others are unexplained. The D gene and trimming were derived from the DNA, and the V and J assignments and clone size from that table. Within this sample are about 150,000 clones, with over 8% of them counted one time only. The ten largest clones capture 1.5% to 2% of the sample.

The CDR3, cysteine through phenylalanine, is 16 amino acids long. The retained sequence is limited to the CDR3, 48 bases, with the frame set at the first base. Per the germline V gene (reference sequence), LNHDA is the CDR1 and SQIVND is the CDR2. V is shortened by 6 bases, J by 0 bases, and the region joining them spans 17 bases. Sequencing used PBMCs. The TCR originated in a male donor in good health and CMV-seronegative. The chain was built from TRBV19 and TRBJ1-1; matching of 5 bases hints at TRBD1 as the D gene. CDR3 sequence: CASSQRTGGLNTEAFF. Read as DNA, the sequence is TGTGCCAGTAGCCAAAGGACGGGGGGACTGAACACTGAAGCTTTCTTT.